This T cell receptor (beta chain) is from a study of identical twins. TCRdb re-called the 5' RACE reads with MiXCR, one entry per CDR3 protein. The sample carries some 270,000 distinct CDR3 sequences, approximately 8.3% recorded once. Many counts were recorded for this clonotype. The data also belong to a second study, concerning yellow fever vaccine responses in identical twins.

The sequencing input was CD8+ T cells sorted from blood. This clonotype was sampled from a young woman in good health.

CDR3 residues: CASSPPGRNTGELFF. CDR3 bases: TGCGCCAGCAGCCCCCCGGGACGGAACACCGGGGAGCTGTTTTTT. The chain couples TRBV4-1 to TRBJ2-2; D possibly matches TRBD1 or TRBD2 (5 bases each). CDR3 length equals 15 residues. Germline loops: CDR1 MGHRA, CDR2 YSYEKL. V was pared by 4 bases and J by 1 base, with 10 bases between.